This TCR beta chain was found in a study of blood T cell repertoires in COVID-19. Study as a whole: The United States, Italy and Spain supplied acute and convalescent COVID-19 samples. Sources were T cells, B-cell-depleted T cells, or PBMCs; the material itself was cDNA or gDNA.

Some clones are missing from TCRdb's copy, which holds only in-frame ones; the method was immunoSEQ multiplex PCR. The sample includes 110,000 to 150,000 clones, under 90% of them seen just once. V shed 6 bases, J shed 5 bases, and the junction held 10 bases outside the gene matches. This CDR3 is built from 16 residues. The germline gives CDR1 MNHEY, CDR2 SMNVEV (reference sequence). The source is a human donor in a cohort sampled during active COVID-19. J is TRBJ2-5 and V is TRBV27, with TRBD2 matching 12 bases. The sequencing sample was made of peripheral blood. The CDR3 nucleotides read TGTGCCAGCAGGGGCCCTAGCGGGAGGGCCGGGGAGACCCAGTACTTC. This gives the protein CASRGPSGRAGETQYF.